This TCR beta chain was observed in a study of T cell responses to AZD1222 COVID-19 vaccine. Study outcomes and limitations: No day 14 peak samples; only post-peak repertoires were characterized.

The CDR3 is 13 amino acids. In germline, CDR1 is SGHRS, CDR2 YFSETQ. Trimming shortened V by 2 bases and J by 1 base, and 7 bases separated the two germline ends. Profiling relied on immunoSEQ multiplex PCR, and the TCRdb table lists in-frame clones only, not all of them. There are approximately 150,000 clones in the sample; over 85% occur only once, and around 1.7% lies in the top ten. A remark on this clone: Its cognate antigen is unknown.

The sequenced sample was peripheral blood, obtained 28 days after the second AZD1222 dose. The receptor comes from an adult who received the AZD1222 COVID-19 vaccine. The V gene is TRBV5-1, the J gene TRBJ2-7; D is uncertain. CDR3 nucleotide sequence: TGCGCCAGCAGCTTCCGAGCATCCTACGAGCAGTACTTC. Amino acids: CASSFRASYEQYF.